Each of the 13 T cell receptor beta chains below was sequenced from the same sample in a study of response to subunit inactivated influenza vaccine. One entry per CDR3 protein results from TCRdb running MiXCR on the RT-PCR reads. In the table there are more than 200,000 distinct CDR3 sequences, 12% of which are singletons. The source was non-naive T cells sorted from PBMCs, collected 14 days before vaccination. The receptor set was obtained from a middle-aged man who received an inactivated influenza vaccine.

Only a few counts were recorded for this clonotype. The CDR3 spells CAIGFRLAKPNEQFF. The CDR3 coding sequence is TGTGCCATCGGCTTCAGGCTAGCGAAACCCAATGAGCAGTTCTTC. The chain has TRBV5-6 and TRBJ2-1; a possible D gene is TRBD2 (6 bases). V lost 9 bases to trimming and J lost 6 bases, with 22 bases between them. The CDR3 covers 15 residues. CDR1 is SGHDT and CDR2 is YYEEEE in the germline V gene.

The chain couples TRBV20-1 to TRBJ2-1; 11 positions match TRBD2. This CDR3 region has 14 residues. After removal of 3 bases from V and 4 bases from J, the junction contained 2 bases not matched to a gene. Germline CDR1 DFQATT, CDR2 SNEGSKA (reference sequence). This CDR3 is CSASPSGRYNEQFF. The CDR3 nucleotides read TGCAGTGCTAGTCCTAGCGGGAGGTACAATGAGCAGTTCTTC.

This clonotype occurred a few times. The chain uses TRBV6-2 or TRBV6-3 and TRBJ2-6; D is undetermined. CDR3 length equals 12 residues. Germline V gives CDR1 MNHEY, CDR2 SVGEGT. V was clipped by 0 bases and J by 8 bases, with 2 bases between them. CDR3 residues: CASSYSTNVLTF. CDR3 coding DNA: TGTGCCAGCAGTTACTCGACCAACGTCCTGACTTTC.

This clonotype has at least ten counts. The CDR3, as DNA: TGTGCCAGCAGCCCGAGCCTAGCCAAAAACATTCAGTACTTC. This sequence encodes CASSPSLAKNIQYF. The V gene is TRBV7-2, the J gene TRBJ2-4; D is undetermined. The V end was cut by 5 bases, the J end by 0 bases, with 8 bases between. The CDR3 has 14 residues. Germline CDR1 reads SGHTA; CDR2 reads FQGNSA.

This chain connects TRBV20-1 to TRBJ2-3, with TRBD2 matching 8 bases. Germline assignment: CDR1 DFQATT and CDR2 SNEGSKA (reference sequence). The CDR3 totals 13 residues. V was pared by 6 bases and J by 5 bases, with 7 bases of the junction left unmatched. CDR3 region: CSAGGADQDTQYF. DNA of the CDR3: TGCAGTGCCGGGGGGGCCGACCAAGATACGCAGTATTTT.

This clonotype was observed a handful of times. The V call is TRBV29-1, the J call TRBJ2-3; D gene unclear. Germline V gene sequence: CDR1 SQVTM, CDR2 ANQGSEA. This CDR3 has 13 amino acids. V lost 6 bases to trimming and J lost 0 bases, with 10 bases between them. CDR3 amino acids: CSVDTYSTDTQYF. CDR3 sequence (DNA): TGCAGCGTCGATACGTATAGCACAGATACGCAGTATTTT.

This clonotype was recorded at least ten times. The CDR3 reads CATSLDRLAGYTGELFF. In DNA form, the CDR3 reads TGTGCCACCTCCTTAGATCGACTAGCGGGCTACACCGGGGAGCTGTTTTTT. The chain joins TRBV15 to TRBJ2-2; 10 nucleotides align to TRBD2. The J segment lost 3 bases and the V segment lost 8 bases, leaving 12 bases of the junction unmatched. Per the germline V gene, CDR1 is LNHNV and CDR2 is YYDKDF (reference sequence). The CDR3 sequence is 17 residues long. The full variable domain, rest sourced from reference TRBV15 and TRBJ2-2, is DAMVIQNPRYQVTQFGKPVTLSCSQTLNHNVMYWYQQKSSQAPKLLFHYYDKDFNNEADTPDNFQSRRPNTSFCFLDIRSPGLGDTAMYLCATSLDRLAGYTGELFFGEGSRLTVL.

Comments on this clonotype: Mismatch with germline at one junction end may stem from a read error. The DNA of the CDR3 is TGCGTCAGCAGCTCCGGGACTAGCGGGGGCACAGATACGCAGTATTTT. This codes for CVSSSGTSGGTDTQYF. The rearrangement uses TRBV5-1 and TRBJ2-3, with 13 positions matching TRBD2. Per the germline V gene, CDR1 is SGHRS and CDR2 is YFSETQ. The CDR3 contains 16 residues. Combining the CDR3 with reference TRBV5-1 and TRBJ2-3 gives the whole variable domain KAGVTQTPRYLIKTRGQQVTLSCSPISGHRSVSWYQQTPGQGLQFLFEYFSETQRNKGNFPGRFSGRQFSNSRSEMNVSTLELGDSALYLCVSSSGTSGGTDTQYFGPGTRLTVL.

The chain is built from TRBV18 and TRBJ2-1; possibly TRBD1 for D (6 bases). This CDR3 spans 14 amino acids. V gave up 1 base and J gave up 8 bases, with 12 bases separating them. Germline assignment: CDR1 KGHSH and CDR2 LQKENI. CDR3 region: CASSPLQGTDEQFF. Written as DNA, the CDR3 is TGTGCCAGCTCACCACTACAGGGCACGGATGAGCAGTTCTTC.

The chain employs TRBV11-2 and TRBJ1-2; 9 nucleotides agree with TRBD1. The CDR3 totals 14 residues. V gave up 5 bases and J gave up 3 bases; unmatched junction bases: 4. The germline CDR1 and CDR2 sequences are SGHAT and FQNNGV. The CDR3 region has the DNA TGTGCCAGCAGCCGGGACAGGGACGACTATGGCTACACCTTC. Its translation is CASSRDRDDYGYTF.

In this sample, this clonotype turned up a few times. The V call is TRBV24-1, the J call TRBJ2-1; tentative D call: TRBD2 (6 bases). CDR1 KGHDR and CDR2 SFDVKD come from the germline V gene. This CDR3 comprises 16 residues. Trimming cost V 1 base and J 6 bases, with 15 bases left between them. The CDR3 nucleotides are TGTGCCACCAGTGATTTACCCGGGAGAGGCTCCAATGAGCAGTTCTTC. It encodes CATSDLPGRGSNEQFF.

This clonotype was detected a few times. J is TRBJ2-7 and V is TRBV9; the match to TRBD1 covers 8 bases. The CDR3 length is 14 residues. The V gene's germline CDR1 is SGDLS and CDR2 YYNGEE. Trimming cost V 4 bases and J 5 bases; bases outside gene matches: 8. The CDR3 region has the DNA TGTGCCAGCAGCCCAAGGACAGGGCTCCACGAGCAGTACTTC. It yields the protein CASSPRTGLHEQYF.

In its sample, this clonotype was seen many times. The V and J genes are TRBV6-1 and TRBJ2-7; 7 nucleotides agree with TRBD1. CDR3 length: 14 residues. The trim removed 6 bases at V and 2 bases at J, leaving 7 bases unmatched. Germline CDR1 MNHNS, CDR2 SASEGT. DNA for the CDR3: TGTGCCAGCAGAAGGACAGGCAATACCTACGAGCAGTACTTC. Protein product: CASRRTGNTYEQYF.